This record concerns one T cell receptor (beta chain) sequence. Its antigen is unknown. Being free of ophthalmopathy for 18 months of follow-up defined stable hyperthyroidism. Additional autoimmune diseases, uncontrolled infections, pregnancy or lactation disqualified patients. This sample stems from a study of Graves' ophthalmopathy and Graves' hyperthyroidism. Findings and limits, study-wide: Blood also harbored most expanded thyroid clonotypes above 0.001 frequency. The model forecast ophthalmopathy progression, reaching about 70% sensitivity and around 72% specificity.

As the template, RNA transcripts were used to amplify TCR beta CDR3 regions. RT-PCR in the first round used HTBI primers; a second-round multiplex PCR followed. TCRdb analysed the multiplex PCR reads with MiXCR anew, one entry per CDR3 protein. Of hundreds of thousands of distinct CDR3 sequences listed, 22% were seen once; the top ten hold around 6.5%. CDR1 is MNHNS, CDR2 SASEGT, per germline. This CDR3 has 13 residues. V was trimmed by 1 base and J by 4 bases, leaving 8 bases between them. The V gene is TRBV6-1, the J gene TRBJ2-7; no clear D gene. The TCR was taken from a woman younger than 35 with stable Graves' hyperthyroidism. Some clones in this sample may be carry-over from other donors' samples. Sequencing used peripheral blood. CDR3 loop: CASSEDHPYEQYF. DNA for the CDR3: TGTGCCAGCAGTGAAGATCATCCTTACGAGCAGTACTTC.